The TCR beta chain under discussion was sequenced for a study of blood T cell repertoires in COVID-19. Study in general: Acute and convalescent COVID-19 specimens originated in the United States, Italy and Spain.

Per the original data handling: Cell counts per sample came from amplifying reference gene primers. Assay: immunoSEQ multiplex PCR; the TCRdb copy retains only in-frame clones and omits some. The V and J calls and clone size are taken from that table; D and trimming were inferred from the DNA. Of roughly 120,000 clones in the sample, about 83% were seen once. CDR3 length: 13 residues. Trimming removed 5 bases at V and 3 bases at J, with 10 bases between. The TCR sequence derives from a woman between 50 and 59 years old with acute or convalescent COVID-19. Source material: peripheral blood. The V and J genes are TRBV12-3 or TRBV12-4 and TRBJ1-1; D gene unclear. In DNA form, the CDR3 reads TGTGCCAGCAGTGCGGGTGGGCACACTGAAGCTTTCTTT. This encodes CASSAGGHTEAFF.